This T cell receptor (beta chain) was obtained from a study of breast tumors, draining lymph nodes, adjacent tissues. In TCRdb, the multiplex PCR reads were re-called with MiXCR into one record per CDR3 protein. The repertoire includes 140,000 or so distinct CDR3 sequences, less than 35% of them detected once, and about 2.3% sits in the top ten. Study outcomes and limitations: Data only fit, rather than demonstrated, lymph node origin of most tumor T cells. Data fit most tumor T cells coming from lymph node, expanding in tumor.

This clonotype was picked up many times. Its target is unknown. The lymph nodes were axillary draining lymph nodes from breast cancer patients. Trimming cost V 0 bases and J 5 bases; bases outside gene matches: 6. Per the germline V gene, CDR1 is MGHRA and CDR2 is YSYEKL. CDR3 length: 16 residues. This chain links TRBV4-1 with TRBJ2-1, with 8 bases aligning to TRBD2. This TCR was sampled from a female donor with breast cancer. Some clones in this sample may be carry-over from other donors' samples. The specimen was axillary lymph node tissue. The CDR3 region is CASSQDKGAGDNEQFF. CDR3 DNA sequence: TGCGCCAGCAGCCAAGATAAAGGAGCGGGGGACAATGAGCAGTTCTTC.